This T cell receptor (beta chain) was recorded in a study of shared T cell receptors in the human thymus listed by TCRdb under 2021. In terms of the full investigation: The study investigated the way shared, self-reactive T-cell receptor alpha chains are produced in the human thymus.

The CDR3 starts with the cysteine, ends with the phenylalanine, and has 17 residues. The DNA shown is the 51-base CDR3, in frame from base 1. The V end gives up 1 base and the J end 7 bases, leaving 15 bases in the junction not matched to a gene. CDR1 SEHNR and CDR2 FQNEAQ were looked up in the germline V gene (reference sequence). The library was made by the immunoSEQ multiplex PCR assay. What TCRdb holds here is the immuneACCESS table cut down to in-frame rearrangements. Part of the clones is not present; checked against another copy, under half of the missing clones reflect an unresolved V gene, and the others are unexplained. The sample yields approximately 760,000 clones; 75% to 90% were counted once. Of the sample, 0.0095% to 0.013% is held by the ten largest clones. As for this clone: Its antigen is still unknown. No base quality values were provided; no much bigger clone lies one nucleotide off.

Separately, the same data were catalogued under a study of human thymus T cells. In that second paper, the authors write: The donors were immunologically healthy infants in Finland who had open corrective cardiac surgery for congenital heart defects. Thymus tissue was collected as surgical resects that were removed during corrective cardiac surgery. Both the thymic and the peripheral blood repertoires appeared to show biased V and J gene segment usage. The related research found that thymic TCR repertoires overlapped highly between unrelated individuals. The study used eight infant thymus samples plus four related peripheral blood samples to characterize TCR alpha and beta repertoires. Donor ages ranging from roughly 6 to 244 days were recorded, and a handful of male and a couple of female infants were included in the cohort. Thymocytes were released mechanically from tissue and stored at -70 °C as pellets of about 9-32 million cells. A QIAsymphony instrument was used to extract genomic DNA from frozen cell pellets. TCRB and TCRAD loci were amplified from a standardized quantity of quality-controlled genomic DNA using the immunoSEQ multiplex PCR assay. The amplicons spanned the V(D)J region and were long enough to cover the CDR3 and allow V and J genes to be identified. Amplicon sequencing was performed on an Illumina platform through the commercial immunoSEQ service. Corrections for primer bias and sequencing errors followed previously described methods, while TCRAD and TCRB definitions were based on the IMGT database. Repertoires were analysed with immunoSEQ Analyzer 3.0 and VDJTools, covering basic statistics, V/J segment usage, diversity estimates, rarefaction and pairwise overlap. Diversity was estimated using the Chao1, ChaoE, Efron-Thisted, Shannon and inverse Simpson indices, and was also estimated on datasets down-sampled to the size of the smallest sample. Repertoire overlap used strict matching of CDR3 nucleotide sequence, V gene and J gene, with Jaccard-based multidimensional scaling clustering. On average, thymus samples yielded 810,000 or so unique TCRB clonotypes, whereas blood samples yielded roughly 80,000.

This sequence was found in a girl less than two years old with a congenital heart defect. Donor details come from another sample of the same person, matched by shared clones. The material sequenced was thymocytes. The rearranged chain carries TRBV7-9 and TRBJ1-1; 7 bases in the junction line up with TRBD1. Here the CDR3 is given as CASSLGDYRGLDFEAFF. The nucleotides read TGTGCCAGCAGCTTAGGAGATTACAGGGGTTTGGATTTTGAAGCTTTCTTT.